Sequencing of this TCR beta chain was carried out in a study of shared clonotypes between healthy human individuals. Looking at the study overall: Every donor yielded three CD4 naive, three CD4 memory, two CD8 naive and one CD8 memory plate.

A CD45RA+ naive subset and a CD45RA-negative memory subset were split from CD4+ cells. A single count supports this clone. Its antigen is still unknown. Other DNA variants within this sample encode the same CDR3. Sequencing was performed with immunoSEQ multiplex PCR; in TCRdb, only in-frame clones are kept and a portion is missing. The sample yields millions of clones, 85% to 95% seen once. Study results and caveats: There were few donors, and this limited the genetic and exposure-history diversity represented. In general, naive subsets displayed greater estimated richness than memory subsets did.

The CDR3 has 12 amino acids. Germline assignment: CDR1 MDHEN and CDR2 SYDVKM. Trimming left V 3 bases short and J 0 bases short, with 2 bases between. The sequenced material came from naive CD4+ T cells from PBMCs. Noted subset: CD45RA+ positively selected. The origin of this receptor is a man aged 18-30 years in good health. Some clones in this sample may be carry-over from other donors' samples. The chain links TRBV28 to TRBJ1-2, with D unclear. For the CDR3, the DNA is TGTGCCAGCAGTTTTTCTAACTATGGCTACACCTTC. Residues: CASSFSNYGYTF.